The following is a TCR beta chain sequence with its context. As yet, its antigen is unknown. The sample originates from a study of cytomegalovirus exposure and HLA in healthy donors. Study-level findings and limits: Some highly shared sequence variants likely arose as a pipeline artifact. Several of the most significant clusters appeared linked to common viral pathogens, based on a later analysis.

J gave up 1 base and V 4 bases, and 2 bases lay outside the gene matches. The germline V gene has CDR1 SGHDT and CDR2 YYEEEE. The CDR3 is 15 amino acids. This PCR relied on a set of 60 Vbeta primers and 13 Jbeta primers. The assay was immunoSEQ multiplex PCR, and TCRdb's table has in-frame clones only and misses some. The sample has roughly 170,000 clones, more than 70% seen once; the top ten hold roughly 1.5%. Sequencing input: PBMCs. The chain couples TRBV5-6 to TRBJ2-5, with TRBD2 matching over 12 bases. The clonotype comes from a male donor in good health and CMV-seronegative. The CDR3 sequence is CASSKLAGGQETQYF. The CDR3, as DNA: TGTGCCAGCAGCAAACTAGCGGGGGGCCAAGAGACCCAGTACTTC.